This T cell receptor (beta chain) was found in a study of cytomegalovirus exposure and HLA in healthy donors. At the level of the study: Drawn from HLA-typed donors, roughly 87 million unique TCRs were held in an early data release. The study's findings and limits: When analyzed later, a missense DCLRE1C variant was found to be linked to TCR beta V- and J-gene trimming. The sole available immune exposure information was CMV serostatus.

PCR employed 60 Vbeta and 13 Jbeta primers. Data came from immunoSEQ multiplex PCR; TCRdb stores just in-frame clones and leaves some out. The table includes some 200,000 clones, 82% detected once. CDR1 and CDR2 (germline): SGHRS, YFSETQ. The CDR3 spans 15 residues. V shed 5 bases and J 0 bases; nucleotides not matched to a gene: 4. Turning to this clone: The antigen is unknown.

Sequenced input: PBMCs. The V call is TRBV5-1, the J call TRBJ2-1; 8 bases fit TRBD2. This TCR came from a woman between 18 and 30 years old in good health and CMV-seronegative. The CDR3 bases are TGCGCCAGCAGGGTTAGCGGGACCTCCTACAATGAGCAGTTCTTC. Translation gives CASRVSGTSYNEQFF.